The sequence of this TCR beta chain was determined in a study of blood T cell repertoires in COVID-19. Study at large: Samples of COVID-19 (acute and convalescent) were obtained from the United States, Italy and Spain. PBMCs, B-cell-depleted T cells, or T cells were the source of the cDNA or gDNA that made up the material.

This CDR3 is built from 12 residues. Germline CDR1 is SQVTM and CDR2 is ANQGSEA. Between the trimmed V and J ends, which lost 7 bases and 8 bases, there was a span of 17 bases. The authors' processing: Estimation of nucleated cell counts relied on the amplification of reference gene primers. Clones were read by immunoSEQ multiplex PCR, and TCRdb kept only the in-frame ones, dropping some. That table is the source of V, J and clone size, and D and trimming were worked out from the DNA. The table shows about 100,000 clones, with 75% to 95% occurring only once. This rearrangement joins TRBV29-1 to TRBJ1-2; TRBD1 might be the D (6 bases). The sequenced material came from peripheral blood. The TCR was taken from a woman aged 30 to 39 with acute or convalescent COVID-19. CDR3 in amino acids: CSAGAGVGGYTF. DNA for the CDR3: TGCAGCGCCGGAGCAGGGGTGGGCGGCTACACCTTC.